One sample yielded the 21 T cell receptor beta chains listed below, sequenced in a study of blood T cells in healthy people across ages. The authors ran a second PCR of roughly 6 to 12 cycles using a sample-barcoded 5' primer and a J-beta primer mix. One entry per CDR3 protein, called by TCRdb with MiXCR from the 5' RACE reads. The profile shows a few hundred thousand distinct CDR3 sequences, roughly a quarter of them singletons. This same sample was also taken into another study, of T cells of mothers and their children.

The sequencing sample was made of blood. The receptor source for this set is a boy younger than 10 in good health.

This chain joins TRBV6-2 or TRBV6-3 and TRBJ2-4, with D unclear. The CDR3 runs to 12 residues. V was clipped by 6 bases and J by 8 bases, with 11 bases between them. Germline V gene sequence: CDR1 MNHEY, CDR2 SVGEGT. CDR3 sequence reads: CASRDGLDIQYF. As DNA, the CDR3 is TGTGCCAGCAGGGACGGGTTAGACATTCAGTACTTC.

The rearrangement joins TRBV19 to TRBJ2-7; 11 bases fit TRBD1. V was clipped by 8 bases and J by 3 bases; unmatched bases: 6. The V gene's germline CDR1 is LNHDA and CDR2 SQIVND (reference sequence). The CDR3 runs to 14 residues. CDR3: CASRRTGGYYEQYF. The CDR3 DNA reads as TGTGCCAGTCGGAGGACAGGGGGCTACTACGAGCAGTACTTC.

In its sample, this clonotype was seen a few times. CDR3 loop: CASSPDRGRNSPLHF. The CDR3 coding sequence is TGTGCCAGCAGCCCGGACAGGGGTCGTAATTCACCCCTCCACTTT. The chain links TRBV7-9 to TRBJ1-6; TRBD1 matches 9 bases. The CDR3 totals 15 residues. Germline V lookup: CDR1 SEHNR, CDR2 FQNEAQ (reference sequence). The junction had 5 bases not matched to a gene; V was cut back by 5 bases and J by 6 bases.

This clonotype was seen ten or more times. The chain employs TRBV27 and TRBJ2-5; D uncertain. The end of the DNA aligns better with TRBJ2-7, so the J call may be wrong. The CDR3 runs to 13 residues. CDR1 is MNHEY and CDR2 is SMNVEV in the germline V gene (reference sequence). The CDR3 DNA is TGTGCCAGCAGTTTATCCCTCTCCTACGAGCAGTACTTC. Its translation is CASSLSLSYEQYF.

This clonotype was detected many times. The chain's CDR3 is CAISETSGSYEQFF. CDR3 in DNA: TGTGCCATCAGTGAAACTAGCGGGAGCTATGAGCAGTTCTTC. The chain joins TRBV10-3 to TRBJ2-5; 11 positions agree with TRBD2. The DNA end lines up better with TRBJ2-1; the J call may be wrong. Germline V CDR1 and CDR2: ENHRY, SYGVKD. The CDR3 contains 14 residues.

V usage is TRBV7-2 and J usage is TRBJ2-5, with D perhaps TRBD1 or TRBD2 (5 bases each). Germline CDR1 reads SGHTA; CDR2 reads FQGNSA. V was shortened by 1 base and J by 5 bases, with 14 bases between the two germline ends. The CDR3 consists of 15 residues. CDR3 residues: CASSLGQHRGETQYF. CDR3 sequence (DNA): TGTGCCAGCAGCTTAGGGCAGCATCGGGGCGAGACCCAGTACTTC.

Note on this clonotype: One junction end disagrees with the germline gene, perhaps due to a read error. The chain joins TRBV6-4 to TRBJ1-2, with 7 bases lining up with TRBD1. The germline V gene has CDR1 MRHNA and CDR2 SNTAGT. This CDR3 is built from 14 residues. CDR3 coding DNA: TGTGCCAACAGTGACAGGGCGGGTGCTGATGGCTACACCTTC. It codes for CANSDRAGADGYTF.

The chain couples TRBV25-1 to TRBJ2-5; possibly TRBD2 for D (6 bases). The J call may be faulty, since TRBJ2-1 better matches the DNA end. Germline-derived CDR1 and CDR2 are MGHDK and SYGVNS. The length of the CDR3 is 14 residues. CDR3 residues: CASSAPLAGNEQFF. CDR3 nucleotides: TGTGCCAGCAGTGCGCCCCTCGCGGGAAATGAGCAGTTCTTC.

This clonotype has just a few counts. This chain joins TRBV20-1 and TRBJ2-5; 9 positions agree with TRBD1. J lost 11 bases, V lost 1 base, and 17 bases had no gene match. The germline V gene has CDR1 DFQATT and CDR2 SNEGSKA (reference sequence). The CDR3 covers 16 residues. CDR3 coding DNA: TGCAGTGCTAGAGGCAGGGGACAGGGAAGGGGTTGGGAGCAGTACTTC. Its protein product is CSARGRGQGRGWEQYF.

This clonotype was counted many times. The chain combines TRBV11-2 with TRBJ1-2, with 8 bases that match TRBD1. The trim removed 4 bases at V and 4 bases at J, leaving 2 bases unmatched. The CDR3 length is 13 residues. Germline-derived CDR1 and CDR2 are SGHAT and FQNNGV. The CDR3 bases are TGTGCCAGCAGCTCCGGACAGGGCTATGGCTACACCTTC. This gives the protein CASSSGQGYGYTF.

This chain connects TRBV27 to TRBJ2-7; D is uncertain. Germline V CDR1 and CDR2: MNHEY, SMNVEV (reference sequence). CDR3 length equals 16 residues. V lost 2 bases and J 0 bases, leaving 14 bases between the germline ends. The chain's CDR3 is CASSLVETVSSYEQYF. CDR3 nucleotide sequence: TGTGCCAGCAGTTTAGTAGAAACGGTCAGCTCCTACGAGCAGTACTTC.

The chain recombines TRBV20-1 with TRBJ2-3, with 9 bases fitting TRBD1. V gave up 3 bases and J gave up 6 bases; unmatched junction bases: 16. The germline gives CDR1 DFQATT, CDR2 SNEGSKA (reference sequence). This CDR3 is 17 amino acids long. The CDR3 coding sequence is TGCAGTGCTAGTGCCCCCTCGGCCGGAGGGACAGGGGATACGCAGTATTTT. Translated: CSASAPSAGGTGDTQYF.

This clonotype has just one count. The chain combines TRBV12-3 or TRBV12-4 with TRBJ2-3, with D unresolved. V was clipped by 6 bases and J by 0 bases, with 16 bases between them. CDR3 size: 16 residues. The CDR3 sequence is CASSDDPEKSTDTQYF. CDR3 sequence (DNA): TGTGCCAGCAGCGACGATCCGGAGAAAAGCACAGATACGCAGTATTTT.

This rearrangement joins TRBV7-2 to TRBJ1-1; D unresolved. The CDR3 has 14 residues. Trimming removed 0 bases from V and 11 bases from J, with 16 bases in between. Germline V CDR1 and CDR2: SGHTA, FQGNSA. The CDR3 DNA follows: TGTGCCAGCAGCTTAGCGATTACGGGAAACGACGCTTTCTTT. This gives the protein CASSLAITGNDAFF. The full variable domain, completed using reference TRBV7-2 and TRBJ1-1, is GAGVSQSPSNKVTEKGKDVELRCDPISGHTALYWYRQSLGQGLEFLIYFQGNSAPDKSGLPSDRFSAERTGGSVSTLTIQRTQQEDSAVYLCASSLAITGNDAFFGQGTRLTVV.

This clonotype was counted only a few times. The chain has TRBV3-1 and TRBJ2-5; TRBD2 aligns across 9 bases. The J call may be incorrect, as the DNA end agrees better with TRBJ2-1. CDR1 is LGHDT, CDR2 YNNKEL, per germline (reference sequence). The CDR3 consists of 19 residues. CDR3 residues: CASSQGLAGAASLHNEQFF. The DNA of the CDR3 is TGTGCCAGCAGCCAAGGGTTAGCGGGGGCCGCTAGTCTCCACAATGAGCAGTTCTTC.

This clonotype has a single count. The CDR3 sequence is CASSIQPTADEQFF. The DNA of the CDR3 is TGCGCCAGCAGCATACAACCAACCGCGGATGAGCAGTTCTTC. The J gene is TRBJ2-1, the V gene TRBV5-1; D not certain. The CDR3 has 14 amino acids. Trimming took 4 bases from V and 8 from J, leaving 16 bases between them. In germline, CDR1 is SGHRS, CDR2 YFSETQ.

This clonotype was seen a few times. An end of the junction differs from the germline gene, which may be a read error. This sequence joins TRBV2 and TRBJ2-5; D call uncertain. The CDR3 runs 16 residues. CDR1 is SNHLY and CDR2 is FYNNEI in the germline V gene. The CDR3 region has the DNA TGTGCCAGCAGTTCCCGGTTGCTTTCGGGTAGAGAGACCCAGTGCTTC. Translating it yields CASSSRLLSGRETQCF.

A single count supports this clonotype. The rearrangement uses TRBV7-2 and TRBJ2-7; D possibly corresponds to TRBD1 (6 bases). The CDR3 runs to 15 residues. The ends were cut back, 2 bases at V and 4 bases at J, with 15 bases in the middle. Looked up from germline, CDR1 is SGHTA and CDR2 is FQGNSA. CDR3 protein: CASSLQVSQGYEQYF. CDR3 DNA: TGTGCCAGCAGCTTACAAGTTTCACAGGGTTACGAGCAGTACTTC.

The chain carries TRBV10-3 and TRBJ2-2, with 12 positions matching TRBD2. CDR3 length equals 16 residues. CDR1 ENHRY and CDR2 SYGVKD come from the germline V gene. Losses at the gene ends were 2 bases for V and 5 bases for J; bases not matched to a gene: 3. Here the CDR3 DNA reads TGTGCCATCAGTGAGGGCGGACTAGCGGGAACCGGGGAGCTGTTTTTT. Translating it yields CAISEGGLAGTGELFF.

In this sample, this clonotype turned up a few times. This sequence joins TRBV7-3 and TRBJ2-2; 11 bases are shared with TRBD2. Germline values: CDR1 SGHTA, CDR2 FQGTGA. Unmatched junction bases numbered 5, after V lost 1 base and J lost 4 bases. This CDR3 comprises 17 residues. The CDR3 spells CASSLNLAGGPTGELFF. CDR3 sequence (DNA): TGTGCCAGCAGCTTAAACCTAGCGGGGGGACCCACCGGGGAGCTGTTTTTT. Full variable domain (rest looked up from reference TRBV7-3 and TRBJ2-2): GAGVSQTPSNKVTEKGKYVELRCDPISGHTALYWYRQSLGQGPEFLIYFQGTGAADDSGLPNDRFFAVRPEGSVSTLKIQRTERGDSAVYLCASSLNLAGGPTGELFFGEGSRLTVL.

The DNA for the CDR3 is TGCAGCGTTGCCCGGGACAGGGGAAGGGGAGGACCAGATACGCAGTATTTT. This codes for CSVARDRGRGGPDTQYF. The chain uses TRBV29-1 and TRBJ2-3, with 10 bases matching TRBD1. Trimming at V came to 4 bases and at J to 4 bases, leaving 14 bases not matched to a gene. CDR3 length: 17 residues. Germline lookup yields CDR1 SQVTM and CDR2 ANQGSEA.